This TCR beta chain is from a study of T cells in Graves' hyperthyroidism and ophthalmopathy (dated by TCRdb to about 2019). For the study in its entirety: Peripheral blood was collected at initial diagnosis, before any treatment. Once sampling was done, hyperthyroidism patients were given methimazole at a starting dose of 30 mg daily, whereas ophthalmopathy patients were given high-dose intravenous methylprednisolone. To identify TCR V-J signatures that set the groups apart, the researchers used a discovery cohort of 100 patients, made up of around 42 with Graves' ophthalmopathy and 55 to 65 with stable Graves' hyperthyroidism. The paper describes TCR Vbeta CDR3 sequencing of 135 peripheral blood samples, made up of 43 ophthalmopathy patients, around 78 hyperthyroidism patients and 17 progressor patients. For training and testing, the roughly 100 patients in the discovery cohort were randomly divided in a 7:3 ratio. Prospective prediction of ophthalmopathy was tested in an independent validation cohort consisting of roughly 20 hyperthyroidism patients and 15 or so patients who later progressed to ophthalmopathy. In six Graves' hyperthyroidism patients, the study also compared T-cell repertoires from thyroid tissue with T-cell repertoires from blood.

As encoded in the germline V gene, CDR1 is SGHTA while CDR2 is FQGNSA. The CDR3 measures 16 amino acids from cysteine to phenylalanine. Only the CDR3 DNA is retained, 48 bases long and in frame from the first base. Clipping removes 1 base from V and 8 bases from J, with 6 as the unmatched junction base count. TCR beta CDR3 regions were amplified from RNA transcripts. A first-round RT-PCR of the TCR CDR3 used the HTBI primer set with the Qiagen OneStep RT-PCR kit. A second multiplex PCR round built the libraries, followed by size selection and purification. Sequencing of the libraries was done on an Illumina HiSeq2000 using paired-end 100 bp reads. In the paper's pipeline: SOAPnuke was used to process the raw data, removing reads that contained adapters or uncalled bases, had a mean Phred below 15, or lacked an exact match to the constant primer or identifier. High-quality paired reads were merged with COPE v1.2.5, and unique nucleotide sequences were defined as clonotypes. MiTCR v1.1 was used to align clonotypes to the IMGT TRBV, TRBD and TRBJ reference segments. Only V-J combinations with frequency above 0.0001, covering 99% to 99.2% of repertoires, were analysed. A TCS score was defined as the ratio of F50 (clonal expansion) to E x V (chaos), with BLOSUM62-based TCRdist applied between CDR3 peptides within each V-J. Welch's t-statistics and random forest reduced 500 to 550 V-J features to 13, which were used in a naive Bayes classifier (R e1071). In TCRdb, the public reads were trimmed at Q25 with fastp and aligned with MiXCR, with productive beta chains retained. Every distinct CDR3 protein forms one entry, paired with its most common genes and DNA. TCRdb, rather than the study authors, made the V and J calls. This sample comprises about 690,000 distinct CDR3 sequences, roughly 17% of them detected only once. The top ten constitute about 14% of the sample.

Study-wide findings and limitations: Ophthalmopathy was separated from stable hyperthyroidism by a 13 V-J signature model, with approximately 89% sensitivity and roughly 81% specificity obtained in cross-validation and 80%/75% obtained in testing. Sample size was not statistically predetermined, and blinding of investigators to group allocation was not performed. In validation, the model predicted progression to ophthalmopathy a median of roughly 6.1 months before onset, with about 70% sensitivity and roughly 79% specificity. Most expanded thyroid clonotypes (frequency above 0.001) were also detected in blood, a finding suggesting that blood repertoires may reflect thyroid immune responses.

Worth noting for this clonotype: Its recognized antigen is unknown. Base qualities are not recorded, but no much larger clone differs from it by a single base.

Stable Graves' hyperthyroidism was defined as no progression to ophthalmopathy during 18 months of follow-up. Hyperthyroidism patients were aged 18 to 65 years and newly diagnosed, with disease duration of less than 2 months. Exclusion was applied to patients with uncontrolled infections, other autoimmune diseases, pregnancy or lactation. Diagnoses were based on clinical symptoms, serum thyroxine and TRAb, thyroid ultrasound and orbital computed tomography. PBMCs were isolated from more than 8 ml of fresh peripheral blood by Ficoll-Paque density gradient centrifugation. Total RNA was extracted with Trizol reagent, and quality was checked on an Agilent 2100 Bioanalyzer.

Sequencing used blood. The receptor chain draws on TRBV7-2 and TRBJ2-1, and TRBD2 aligns with 12 junction nucleotides. This clonotype was obtained from a man between 50 and 59 years old with Graves' hyperthyroidism. CDR3 loop: CASSLVASGRADEQFF. The DNA reads as follows: TGTGCCAGCAGCTTAGTGGCTAGCGGGAGGGCTGATGAGCAGTTCTTC.